This T cell receptor (beta chain) was sequenced during a study of CD8+ T cells in alopecia areata. Study-level information: Severity scoring for treated patients was based on the percentage of affected scalp area.

Study results and caveats: Higher clonality was seen in lesional scalp than in normal scalp, especially in alopecia totalis/universalis.

Between the trimmed V and J ends, which lost 2 bases and 3 bases, there was a span of 8 bases. Germline CDR1 reads GTSNPN; CDR2 reads SVGIG (reference sequence). The CDR3 runs 13 residues. This clone was found a few times. The antigen is undetermined. The treatment was: oral pan-JAK inhibitor, 5-10 mg twice daily. Collection of lesional scalp punch biopsies and peripheral blood was performed in alopecia areata patients. The authors extracted RNA and reverse transcribed it into cDNA as the sequencing template. This table comes from immunoSEQ multiplex PCR, and its TCRdb copy is limited to in-frame clones, with some not included. This table has about 300,000 clones, 58% appearing once.

The sequence was obtained from a human donor with alopecia areata. The material was CD4+ T cells sorted from blood, obtained at week 24, from a patient treated with tofacitinib. The V call is TRBV30, the J call TRBJ2-1, with D tentatively TRBD1 (5 bases). CDR3 coding DNA: TGTGCCTGGAGTCCCGACAGCTACAATGAGCAGTTCTTC. Translated, it gives CAWSPDSYNEQFF.